Shown below are 18 T cell receptor beta chains from a single sample sequenced in a study of T cell responses to AZD1222 COVID-19 vaccine. The table came from immunoSEQ multiplex PCR; TCRdb's copy has only in-frame clones and leaves some out. Of about 100,000 clones in the sample, just over 85% were seen once. The sample in question was peripheral blood, obtained on day 0 of AZD1222 vaccination. Receptors were obtained from an adult in good health.

The chain carries TRBV12-5 and TRBJ2-5; D unclear. This CDR3 has 13 residues. CDR1 is LGHNT and CDR2 is FRNRAP in the germline V gene. V was pared by 1 base and J by 7 bases, with 10 bases between. CDR3 nucleotides: TGTGCTAGTGGTTTGGACCAGATCGGGACCCAGTACTTC. Its protein is CASGLDQIGTQYF.

Written as DNA, the CDR3 is TGTGCCAGCACCCGAATAGGGGAGCTGTTTTTT. As protein: CASTRIGELFF. The chain carries TRBV12-3 or TRBV12-4 and TRBJ2-2; no clear D gene. Trimming took off 7 bases at V and 8 bases at J, with 8 bases between the two ends. The CDR3 loop spans 11 amino acids.

This chain uses TRBV6-1 with TRBJ2-1, with TRBD1 matching 9 bases. The V segment lost 4 bases and the J segment 7 bases; nucleotides outside the gene matches: 11. Germline V gene sequence: CDR1 MNHNS, CDR2 SASEGT. CDR3 length equals 16 residues. CDR3 region: CASSVSGTGSRNEQFF. The CDR3, as DNA: TGTGCCAGCAGTGTATCCGGGACAGGGTCTCGGAATGAGCAGTTCTTC.

The chain couples TRBV5-1 to TRBJ1-6, with 7 positions matching TRBD1. CDR1 SGHRS and CDR2 YFSETQ come from the germline V gene. This CDR3 has 15 residues. V trimming: 0 bases; J trimming: 9 bases; junction bases outside the gene matches: 6. The chain's CDR3 is CASSLAPGGGSPLHF. The CDR3 DNA reads TGCGCCAGCAGCTTGGCCCCAGGGGGAGGTTCACCCCTCCACTTT. Using reference TRBV5-1 and TRBJ1-6 for the parts outside the CDR3, the full variable domain is KAGVTQTPRYLIKTRGQQVTLSCSPISGHRSVSWYQQTPGQGLQFLFEYFSETQRNKGNFPGRFSGRQFSNSRSEMNVSTLELGDSALYLCASSLAPGGGSPLHFGNGTRLTVT.

The V and J genes are TRBV6-5 and TRBJ1-4; D gene unclear. V lost 6 bases and J lost 8, with 10 bases in between. Germline V gene data show CDR1 as MNHEY and CDR2 as SVGAGI. The CDR3 has 12 amino acids. The CDR3 region has the DNA TGTGCCAGCAGGGCTGAGGTAGAAAAACTGTTTTTT. It codes for CASRAEVEKLFF.

The chain carries TRBV27 and TRBJ1-5; 7 nucleotides align to TRBD1. The CDR3 runs to 15 residues. V lost 6 bases to trimming and J lost 3 bases; unmatched junction nucleotides: 8. Germline values: CDR1 MNHEY, CDR2 SMNVEV (reference sequence). CDR3 coding DNA: TGTGCCAGCAGGGGGACAGCACTATCCAATCAGCCCCAGCATTTT. This codes for CASRGTALSNQPQHF.

This rearrangement joins TRBV9 to TRBJ1-1, with a possible D match to TRBD1 (5 bases). The CDR3 is made up of 12 amino acids. V was cut by 3 bases and J by 5 bases, with 8 bases left in between. Germline V lookup: CDR1 SGDLS, CDR2 YYNGEE. The CDR3 region is CASSEWGTEAFF. The DNA for the CDR3 is TGTGCCAGCAGCGAGTGGGGGACTGAAGCTTTCTTT.

The rearrangement uses TRBV10-3 and TRBJ2-7; the D is unclear. CDR3 length equals 13 residues. Looked up from germline, CDR1 is ENHRY and CDR2 is SYGVKD. The V and J ends lost 2 bases and 9 bases respectively, with 14 bases between them. The CDR3 DNA is TGTGCCATCAGTGAGACTGACGGCTTCGGGCAGTACTTC. Translation gives CAISETDGFGQYF.

As DNA, the CDR3 is TGTGCCTGGAGAGGCCTAGAAAAACAGGGGCCCCTCAATGAAAAACTGTTTTTT. This gives the protein CAWRGLEKQGPLNEKLFF. The rearrangement links TRBV30 to TRBJ1-4; 7 bases are shared with TRBD1. V was pared by 3 bases and J by 5 bases, with 18 bases of the junction left unmatched. Germline V CDR1 and CDR2: GTSNPN, SVGIG (reference sequence). The CDR3 covers 18 residues.

The chain carries TRBV18 and TRBJ1-5; 9 nucleotides line up with TRBD1. Germline-derived CDR1 and CDR2 are KGHSH and LQKENI. The V and J ends lost 3 bases and 3 bases, in that order; junction bases with no gene match: 9. This CDR3 spans 17 amino acids. This CDR3 is CASSPSGTGHINQPQHF. The CDR3 DNA reads as TGTGCCAGCTCACCCTCCGGGACAGGGCACATCAATCAGCCCCAGCATTTT. Based on the CDR3 plus reference TRBV18 and TRBJ1-5, the full variable domain is NAGVMQNPRHLVRRRGQEARLRCSPMKGHSHVYWYRQLPEEGLKFMVYLQKENIIDESGMPKERFSAEFPKEGPSILRIQQVVRGDSAAYFCASSPSGTGHINQPQHFGDGTRLSIL.

This rearrangement joins TRBV18 to TRBJ1-2; 7 nucleotides align to TRBD1. This CDR3 region has 14 residues. Germline V gives CDR1 KGHSH, CDR2 LQKENI. With 2 bases clipped from V and 2 bases from J, the junction kept 2 bases outside the gene matches. The CDR3 DNA reads as TGTGCCAGCTCACCAGGGACAGTGAACTATGGCTACACCTTC. Its translation: CASSPGTVNYGYTF.

This clone appeared once. The J gene is TRBJ2-7, the V gene TRBV21-1; TRBD2 is the table's D call and was not checked against the DNA. TRBV21-1 is assigned pseudogene status. The CDR3 loop spans 15 amino acids. CDR3 region: CASSKGGRGNYEQYF. For the CDR3, the DNA is TGTGCCAGCAGCAAAGGAGGGCGGGGTAACTACGAGCAGTACTTC.

This rearrangement joins TRBV10-3 to TRBJ2-2; D unresolved. Germline-derived CDR1 and CDR2 are ENHRY and SYGVKD. The CDR3 covers 18 residues. V lost 7 bases to trimming and J lost 0 bases, with 21 bases between them. CDR3: CAINIFLMRAPNTGELFF. CDR3 nucleotide sequence: TGTGCCATCAACATTTTCCTGATGAGAGCACCGAACACCGGGGAGCTGTTTTTT.

As to this clone: At one boundary the junction diverges from the germline segment, which might be a read error. The V gene is TRBV24-1, the J gene TRBJ2-6, with a possible D match to TRBD1 (7 bases). This CDR3 has 15 amino acids. Germline CDR1 reads KGHDR; CDR2 reads SFDVKD. The CDR3 DNA sequence: TGTGCCACCAGTGATTTAAGGCAGGGGGGCAACGTCCTGACTTTC. The encoded protein is CATSDLRQGGNVLTF.

The chain recombines TRBV19 with TRBJ2-4, with D possibly being TRBD2 (6 bases). The CDR3 is 16 amino acids. The V and J ends lost 3 bases and 0 bases respectively, with 12 bases between them. Germline loops: CDR1 LNHDA, CDR2 SQIVND (reference sequence). DNA of the CDR3: TGTGCCAGTAGTATTTGGGGGACTGTAGCCAAAAACATTCAGTACTTC. It yields the protein CASSIWGTVAKNIQYF.

The chain has TRBV7-3 and TRBJ2-5, with D possibly TRBD2 on 6 matching bases. Germline CDR1 SGHTA, CDR2 FQGTGA. V gave up 1 base and J gave up 2 bases, with 11 bases separating them. CDR3 length: 15 residues. This CDR3 reads CASSLIGGMQETQYF. In DNA, the CDR3 is TGTGCCAGCAGCTTAATAGGCGGGATGCAAGAGACCCAGTACTTC.

This chain joins TRBV11-3 and TRBJ1-1, with D perhaps matching TRBD1 (5 bases). The germline V gene encodes CDR1 SGHNT and CDR2 YENEEA. CDR3 size: 15 residues. V lost 4 bases and J 0 bases, leaving 12 bases between the germline ends. DNA for the CDR3: TGTGCCAGCAGCTCCTCAACAGGACTGAACACTGAAGCTTTCTTT. Its translation: CASSSSTGLNTEAFF.

This clone has just a few counts. This rearrangement joins TRBV29-1 to TRBJ2-1, with 7 bases lining up with TRBD1. The V and J ends lost 5 bases and 5 bases, in that order; junction bases with no gene match: 9. CDR1 is SQVTM and CDR2 is ANQGSEA in the germline V gene. This CDR3 has 14 residues. For the CDR3, the DNA is TGCAGCGTTCCGCTACCGGGACAGAACAATGAGCAGTTCTTC. Translating gives CSVPLPGQNNEQFF.